The 16 T cell receptor beta chains given below trace back to one sample, sequenced in a study of cytomegalovirus exposure and HLA in healthy donors. 60 Vbeta and 13 Jbeta primers were used in PCR. TCRdb keeps only in-frame clones here, not all; method: immunoSEQ multiplex PCR. Here the sample spans about 130,000 clones, about 76% being singletons. Sequencing was done on a sample of PBMCs. These receptors all come from a man aged 18 to 29 in good health and CMV-seronegative.

J is TRBJ1-4 and V is TRBV27, with TRBD1 as a possible D gene (5 bases). Germline assignment: CDR1 MNHEY and CDR2 SMNVEV (reference sequence). This CDR3 is 16 amino acids long. V lost 3 bases and J 0 bases, leaving 11 bases between the germline ends. CDR3 sequence reads: CASSFDRSPTNEKLFF. The CDR3 nucleotides are TGTGCCAGCAGTTTCGACAGAAGCCCAACTAATGAAAAACTGTTTTTT.

V gene TRBV10-3 combines with J gene TRBJ2-1; maybe TRBD1 (5 bases). The CDR3 is 15 residues long. Trimming left V 4 bases short and J 6 bases short, with 16 bases between. The germline V gene has CDR1 ENHRY and CDR2 SYGVKD. CDR3 DNA sequence: TGTGCCATCAGTGGTTTTGTGGGGCGAGGCAATGAGCAGTTCTTC. It is translated as CAISGFVGRGNEQFF.

This chain links TRBV6-6 with TRBJ1-5; tentative D call: TRBD1 (5 bases). This CDR3 comprises 10 residues. CDR1 is MNHNY, CDR2 SVGAGI, per germline (reference sequence). CDR3 loop: CAGGNGPQHF. The DNA of the CDR3 is TGTGCTGGGGGGAATGGGCCCCAGCATTTT.

The chain uses TRBV28 and TRBJ2-1; 11 positions agree with TRBD2. This CDR3 is built from 16 residues. The J segment lost 7 bases and the V segment lost 8 bases, leaving 13 bases of the junction unmatched. In germline, CDR1 is MDHEN, CDR2 SYDVKM. Here the CDR3 reads CASGFSSGGARNEQFF. CDR3 DNA sequence: TGTGCCAGCGGCTTCAGTAGCGGGGGGGCCAGGAATGAGCAGTTCTTC.

In DNA, the CDR3 is TGTGCCAGCAGCGTAGGGCAGGGCCTACGGAACCAAGAGACCCAGTACTTC. Translation gives CASSVGQGLRNQETQYF. The V call is TRBV9, the J call TRBJ2-5; tentatively, D is TRBD1 (5 bases). Trimming removed 0 bases at V and 0 bases at J, with 15 bases between. The germline V gene encodes CDR1 SGDLS and CDR2 YYNGEE. The CDR3 consists of 17 residues.

The V gene is TRBV7-9, the J gene TRBJ2-7, with D possibly being TRBD1 (6 bases). CDR1 SEHNR and CDR2 FQNEAQ come from the germline V gene (reference sequence). V lost 3 bases and J 2 bases, leaving 11 bases between the germline ends. The CDR3 consists of 14 residues. In DNA, the CDR3 is TGTGCCAGCAGCTTTAGGACAGAGGCCTACGAGCAGTACTTC. Its translation is CASSFRTEAYEQYF.

V is TRBV5-6 and J is TRBJ2-3, with D perhaps matching TRBD2 (5 bases). Trimming removed 3 bases at V and 4 bases at J, with 15 bases between. Germline CDR1 reads SGHDT; CDR2 reads YYEEEE. The CDR3 loop spans 15 amino acids. CDR3 in amino acids: CASSWGGGGSDTQYF. CDR3 in DNA: TGTGCCAGCAGCTGGGGTGGTGGCGGGTCAGATACGCAGTATTTT.

The chain employs TRBV10-2 and TRBJ1-2, with TRBD1 as a possible D gene (6 bases). V gave up 3 bases and J gave up 4 bases, with 12 bases separating them. The CDR3 sequence is 14 residues long. CDR1 is WSHSY, CDR2 SAAADI, per germline. In DNA form, the CDR3 reads TGCGCCAGCAGTGACCAAGGGGGGGGCTATGGCTACACCTTC. Its protein product is CASSDQGGGYGYTF.

The rearrangement links TRBV6-1 to TRBJ2-3, with 8 bases that match TRBD2. Germline loops: CDR1 MNHNS, CDR2 SASEGT. The junction had 5 bases not matched to a gene; V was cut back by 7 bases and J by 2 bases. The CDR3 is 14 amino acids. For the CDR3, the DNA is TGTGCCAGCATCACGGGGGGGACCACAGATACGCAGTATTTT. It encodes CASITGGTTDTQYF.

The chain recombines TRBV4-1 with TRBJ2-7, with 9 bases that match TRBD1. This CDR3 region has 16 residues. The germline CDR1 and CDR2 sequences are MGHRA and YSYEKL. V gave up 6 bases and J gave up 5 bases; unmatched junction bases: 14. The CDR3 loop is CASRPEPGTGINEQYF. The CDR3 nucleotides read TGCGCCAGCAGGCCAGAGCCCGGGACAGGGATCAACGAGCAGTACTTC.

The rearrangement links TRBV9 to TRBJ2-7, with TRBD1 matching over 8 bases. Germline-derived CDR1 and CDR2 are SGDLS and YYNGEE. Trimming took 3 bases from V and 3 from J; bases not matched to a gene: 14. The CDR3 consists of 17 residues. The CDR3: CASSARGGKTGVYEQYF. CDR3 sequence (DNA): TGTGCCAGCAGCGCCCGTGGGGGAAAGACAGGGGTCTACGAGCAGTACTTC. Full variable domain (missing parts from reference TRBV9 and TRBJ2-7): DSGVTQTPKHLITATGQRVTLRCSPRSGDLSVYWYQQSLDQGLQFLIQYYNGEERAKGNILERFSAQQFPDLHSELNLSSLELGDSALYFCASSARGGKTGVYEQYFGPGTRLTVT.

The rearrangement joins TRBV6-6 to TRBJ2-2, with D unclear. The CDR3 has 13 amino acids. Trimming shortened V by 8 bases and J by 1 base, and 8 bases separated the two germline ends. Germline V CDR1 and CDR2: MNHNY, SVGAGI (reference sequence). The CDR3 reads CASGGKNTGELFF. CDR3 coding DNA: TGTGCCAGCGGCGGCAAGAACACCGGGGAGCTGTTTTTT.

The chain employs TRBV19 and TRBJ2-7; 7 bases are shared with TRBD1. Unmatched junction bases numbered 12, after V lost 7 bases and J lost 6 bases. This CDR3 contains 14 residues. Germline-derived CDR1 and CDR2 are LNHDA and SQIVND (reference sequence). The CDR3 DNA follows: TGTGCCAGTACTCCAACAGGGGAGCTAGGCGAGCAGTACTTC. Translated: CASTPTGELGEQYF.

This clone has a handful of counts. The CDR3 spells CASSSQGTGGYTF. CDR3 nucleotides: TGTGCCAGCAGTTCCCAGGGGACGGGTGGCTACACCTTC. The chain couples TRBV28 to TRBJ1-2; TRBD1 is a possible D gene (6 bases). The V gene lost 4 bases and the J gene lost 7 bases, with 13 bases spanning the gap. CDR1 MDHEN and CDR2 SYDVKM come from the germline V gene. The CDR3 sequence is 13 residues long.

This rearrangement joins TRBV29-1 to TRBJ2-5, with D tentatively TRBD1 (6 bases). Deletions cut 4 bases from V and 4 bases from J, with 16 bases between. From germline, CDR1 is SQVTM and CDR2 ANQGSEA. The CDR3 consists of 14 residues. Here the CDR3 DNA reads TGCAGCGTTGGCAGGGGCAAAGCTGGAGAGACCCAGTACTTC. It is translated as CSVGRGKAGETQYF.

The chain combines TRBV7-2 with TRBJ2-7, with a weak D call TRBD2 (6 bases). The CDR3 sequence is 15 residues long. Germline V CDR1 and CDR2: SGHTA, FQGNSA. Trimming took off 1 base at V and 2 bases at J, with 12 bases between the two ends. As DNA, the CDR3 is TGTGCCAGCAGCTTAGGCGGGGTTCCTACCTACGAGCAGTACTTC. It encodes CASSLGGVPTYEQYF.